This section outlines one T cell receptor beta chain sequence together with its context. Its antigen is not known. The data are from a study of CD8 T cells in Susac syndrome. Study-wide background: Blood was drawn from Susac syndrome patients while they were therapy-naive, on corticosteroids, or on intravenous immunoglobulin alone.

CDR1 is LNHNV and CDR2 is YYDKDF in the germline V gene (reference sequence). With V trimmed by 3 bases and J by 0 bases, 17 bases remained unmatched. The CDR3 length is 20 residues. Reverse transcription of roughly 0.5 to 1 ug RNA was carried out with random hexamers. Across 54 Vbeta and 13 Jbeta, TCR beta CDR3 was amplified with immunoSEQ multiplex PCR. TCRdb reprocessed the immunoSEQ multiplex PCR reads via MiXCR and lists one record per CDR3 protein. The sample records some 97,000 distinct CDR3 sequences, roughly 96% being singletons. Findings and caveats of the study: Total CD8+ and CD8+ TEMRA repertoires contained sixteen and five Susac-specific public clones, respectively.

TEMRA cells underwent FACS enrichment and CD8+ and CD4+ T cells underwent negative isolation. The chain employs TRBV15 and TRBJ2-4; 7 bases agree with TRBD2. The sequence derives from a human donor with Susac syndrome. What was sequenced was CD8+ T cells from PBMCs. This chain's CDR3 is CATSRGNEAGYLGAKNIQYF. The CDR3, as DNA: TGTGCCACCAGCAGGGGAAATGAAGCGGGGTATCTAGGAGCCAAAAACATTCAGTACTTC.